These 6 T cell receptor beta chains came from one sample sequenced in a study of blood T cells in healthy people across ages. With a J-beta primer mix and a sample-barcoded 5' primer, a second PCR ran about 7 to 12 cycles. In TCRdb, the 5' RACE reads were re-called with MiXCR into one record per CDR3 protein. The sample lists roughly 730,000 distinct CDR3 sequences, 45% to 70% seen once, with roughly 25% in the top ten. The sample was blood. The receptors come from a man in his forties or fifties in good health.

The gene calls are TRBV5-1 and TRBJ2-5; D gene uncertain. Germline V gene data show CDR1 as SGHRS and CDR2 as YFSETQ. CDR3 length: 13 residues. Trimming stripped 4 bases from V and 11 bases from J, with 18 bases between. Here the CDR3 reads CASSPAPPNEQYF. The CDR3 nucleotides are TGCGCCAGCAGCCCAGCGCCCCCCAATGAGCAGTACTTC. The entire variable domain, with the rest obtained from reference TRBV5-1 and TRBJ2-5, is as follows: KAGVTQTPRYLIKTRGQQVTLSCSPISGHRSVSWYQQTPGQGLQFLFEYFSETQRNKGNFPGRFSGRQFSNSRSEMNVSTLELGDSALYLCASSPAPPNEQYFGPGTRLLVL.

The chain uses TRBV7-2 and TRBJ2-3; 8 bases match TRBD1. V shed 4 bases and J 2 bases; nucleotides not matched to a gene: 11. This CDR3 is 17 amino acids long. Per the germline V gene, CDR1 is SGHTA and CDR2 is FQGNSA. CDR3 in amino acids: CASSSGGDRIFTDTQYF. The CDR3 DNA reads as TGTGCCAGCAGCTCTGGAGGGGACAGGATCTTCACAGATACGCAGTATTTT.

The genes are TRBV29-1 and TRBJ2-5; 7 bases fit TRBD2. Germline V gene data show CDR1 as SQVTM and CDR2 as ANQGSEA. This CDR3 is 13 amino acids long. CDR3 DNA: TGCAGTATGGGTCCTAGCGGTGGCGATGAGCAGTACTTC. This sequence encodes CSMGPSGGDEQYF.

The rearrangement links TRBV27 to TRBJ2-3; TRBD2 matches at 11 bases. The CDR3 consists of 17 residues. Germline V gene data show CDR1 as MNHEY and CDR2 as SMNVEV (reference sequence). V trimming: 4 bases; J trimming: 4 bases; junction bases outside the gene matches: 10. CDR3 in amino acids: CASSSRSGRGKADTQYF. In DNA form, the CDR3 reads TGTGCCAGCAGTTCGCGTAGCGGGAGGGGAAAGGCAGATACGCAGTATTTT.

DNA for the CDR3: TGCAGCGTTGATGGGTTACTCTTGGGCCTTTACGAGCAGTACTTC. This gives the protein CSVDGLLLGLYEQYF. The V call is TRBV29-1, the J call TRBJ2-7, with D unclear. Per germline, CDR1 SQVTM and CDR2 ANQGSEA. The V and J ends lost 3 bases and 4 bases respectively, with 19 bases between them. This CDR3 spans 15 amino acids.

This clonotype turned up a few times. A read error may explain this, as a much larger clone is one base away. The chain couples TRBV7-2 to TRBJ2-1; no clear D gene. This CDR3 is built from 17 residues. V lost 3 bases, J lost 5 bases, and 20 bases lay in between. CDR1 and CDR2 from the germline V gene are SGHTA and FQGNSA. This CDR3 reads CASSFTPVAPRNNEQFF. CDR3 nucleotides: TGTGCCAGCAGCTTCACCCCGGTAGCTCCACGAAACAATGAGCAGTTCTTC.